This T cell receptor (beta chain) was recorded in a study of OX40 agonist ivuxolimab in advanced cancers. Background on the whole study: The costimulatory receptor OX40 (CD134) was targeted by ivuxolimab, a fully human IgG2 agonistic monoclonal antibody. Intravenous ivuxolimab was administered to patients every 2 weeks at six dose levels: 0.01, 0.1, 0.3, 1.5, 3 and 10 mg/kg. Of the roughly 53 patients in dose escalation, some 20 had hepatocellular carcinoma, around 15 had melanoma, 9 had renal cell carcinoma and 9 had head and neck cancer. The dose-escalation cohort was almost 85% male with a mean age of about 65 years, ranging from roughly 20 to 80. Prior anti-PD-1, anti-PD-L1 or anti-CTLA-4 therapy was permitted, and approximately 40% of dose-escalation patients had received checkpoint inhibitors. Partial responses were achieved by three dose-escalation patients, of whom one had hepatocellular carcinoma and two had cutaneous melanoma. The purpose of peripheral TCRbeta sequencing was to test whether ivuxolimab changed TCR sequence diversity and led to clonal T-cell expansion. The paper covers the monotherapy dose-escalation part of the phase I ivuxolimab trial, which included N ≈ 50 patients. Overall study outcomes, separate from this receptor: The antigen specificity of the clonally expanded peripheral T cells was not determined. Partial responders in the 0.1-3.0 mg/kg groups had among the lowest normalized peripheral clonal expansion, especially among CD8+ T cells. Low levels of normalized T-cell clonal expansion were also shown by some nonresponding patients. At doses from 0.1 to 3.0 mg/kg, clonal expansion was seen in both CD4+ and CD8+ blood T cells between baseline and week 6. After ivuxolimab, expanded clones were on average more numerous among CD8+ T cells than among CD4+ T cells.

Patients with a history of autoimmune disease or receiving systemic immunosuppression were excluded from the trial. Peripheral blood for TCR sequencing was collected from all dose cohorts at baseline, on cycle 4 day 1, and on cycle 7 day 1. Samples were obtained from an open-label, multicenter, first-in-human phase I dose-escalation trial of ivuxolimab. Adults with locally advanced or metastatic melanoma, renal cell carcinoma, hepatocellular carcinoma or head and neck squamous cell carcinoma were enrolled in the trial. Before TCR sequencing, CD4+ T cells and CD8+ T cells from peripheral blood were sorted into separate populations. To sequence the TCRbeta CDR3 region, genomic DNA was isolated from the sorted cells. The immunoSEQ Assay was used to sequence the TCRbeta CDR3 regions. The table comes from immuneACCESS by way of TCRdb, which keeps in-frame sequences with V and J called. Part of the clones is missing from these tables; in studies checked, under half for an unresolved V gene and the rest for unknown reasons. Present in this sample are 50,000 or so clones, just over 90% of which were seen just once. About 12% of the sample is in the top ten clones.

CDR3 length: 13 amino acids, cysteine to phenylalanine. Only the CDR3 region is kept as DNA, spanning 39 bases read in frame from base 1. The germline V gene supplies CDR1 MDHEN and CDR2 SYDVKM. V is shortened by 5 bases, J by 5 bases, and the region joining them spans 12 bases. About this clone itself: Its antigen is unknown. Per-nucleotide qualities are absent, and no much larger clonotype sits a single base away.

This receptor was obtained from an adult with an advanced solid tumor such as melanoma, head and neck, liver or kidney cancer. Sequencing was performed on CD4+ or CD8+ T cells sorted from blood, taken in a trial of the OX40 agonist ivuxolimab. The rearranged chain carries TRBV28 and TRBJ1-2; the D gene assignment is ambiguous. The DNA sequence is given as TGTGCCAGCAGTCACCAAACCCGTTATGGCTACACCTTC. It translates as CASSHQTRYGYTF.